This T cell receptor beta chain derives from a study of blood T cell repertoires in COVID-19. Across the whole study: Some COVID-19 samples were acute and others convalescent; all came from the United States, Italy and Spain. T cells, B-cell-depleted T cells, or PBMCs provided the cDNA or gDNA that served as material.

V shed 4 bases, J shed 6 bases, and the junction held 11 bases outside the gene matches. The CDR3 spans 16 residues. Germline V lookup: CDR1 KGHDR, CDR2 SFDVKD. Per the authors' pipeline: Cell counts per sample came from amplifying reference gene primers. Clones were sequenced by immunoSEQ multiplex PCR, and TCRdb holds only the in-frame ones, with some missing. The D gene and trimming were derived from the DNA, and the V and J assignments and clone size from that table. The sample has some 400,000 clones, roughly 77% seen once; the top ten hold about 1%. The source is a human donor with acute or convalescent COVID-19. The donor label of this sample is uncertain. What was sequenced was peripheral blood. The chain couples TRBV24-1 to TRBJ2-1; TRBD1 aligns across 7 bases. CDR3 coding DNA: TGTGCCACCAGTGACCCGAGACAGGGTGGGGGCAATGAGCAGTTCTTC. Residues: CATSDPRQGGGNEQFF.